Following are 7 T cell receptor beta chains from one sample sequenced in a study of cytomegalovirus exposure and HLA in healthy donors (dated by TCRdb to the late 2010s). Libraries were constructed by the immunoSEQ multiplex PCR assay. The multiplex PCR relied on a mix of 60 forward primers for TCR Vbeta segments and 13 reverse primers for TCR Jbeta segments. The clones in this table, taken by TCRdb from immuneACCESS, are in-frame only. Not every clone is retained; where verified, under half of the shortfall comes from an unresolved V gene, and the cause of the rest is unknown. The sample has some 90,000 clones on record, roughly three quarters of them singletons. Together, the top ten hold about 3% of the sample. Material: PBMCs. These receptors came from a man aged 35 to 55 in good health and CMV-seronegative.

The chain couples TRBV20-1 to TRBJ2-7; the D is unclear. Germline CDR1 DFQATT, CDR2 SNEGSKA (reference sequence). This CDR3 spans 11 amino acids. Trimming stripped 5 bases from V and 0 bases from J, with 5 bases between. CDR3 residues: CSALSSYEQYF. The CDR3 region has the DNA TGCAGTGCTCTGAGCTCCTACGAGCAGTACTTC.

The chain joins TRBV6-1 to TRBJ1-2; D not resolved. Germline V lookup: CDR1 MNHNS, CDR2 SASEGT. There are 15 residues in the CDR3. V lost 7 bases and J 2 bases, leaving 17 bases between the germline ends. The CDR3 nucleotides read TGTGCCAGCACCGCGGAGGGAAGCGTGAACTATGGCTACACCTTC. It translates to CASTAEGSVNYGYTF.

The V gene is TRBV7-6, the J gene TRBJ2-3, with 14 nucleotides matching TRBD2. This CDR3 contains 19 residues. CDR1 is SGHVS, CDR2 FNYEAQ, per germline. Trimming cost V 3 bases and J 4 bases; bases outside gene matches: 12. CDR3 in amino acids: CASSLALGTSGGPADTQYF. Written as DNA, the CDR3 is TGTGCCAGCAGCTTGGCGCTTGGGACTAGCGGGGGTCCCGCAGATACGCAGTATTTT.

The rearrangement joins TRBV19 to TRBJ2-7; tentatively, D is TRBD1 (6 bases). V was trimmed by 5 bases and J by 2 bases, leaving 10 bases between them. The CDR3 extends over 13 amino acids. CDR1 and CDR2 (germline): LNHDA, SQIVND (reference sequence). CDR3 protein: CASSPRDTYEQYF. CDR3 sequence (DNA): TGTGCCAGTAGTCCCCGGGACACCTACGAGCAGTACTTC.

This clone has a handful of counts. The chain has TRBV4-1 and TRBJ1-1; possible D gene TRBD1, 5 bases. Germline V gives CDR1 MGHRA, CDR2 YSYEKL. Trimming cost V 0 bases and J 4 bases, with 9 bases left between them. The CDR3 contains 14 residues. The CDR3 reads CASSQDGGTTEAFF. The DNA for the CDR3 is TGCGCCAGCAGCCAAGACGGGGGGACCACTGAAGCTTTCTTT.

V is TRBV9 and J is TRBJ1-2; 10 positions match TRBD1. The CDR3 loop spans 16 amino acids. Germline V gene data show CDR1 as SGDLS and CDR2 as YYNGEE. Trimming took 3 bases from V and 5 from J; bases not matched to a gene: 10. The CDR3 DNA sequence: TGTGCCAGCAGCGACCCCCCCCGGACAGGGGGTTATGGCTACACCTTC. Its protein product is CASSDPPRTGGYGYTF.

V gene TRBV6-6 combines with J gene TRBJ1-2, with 7 bases fitting TRBD1. This CDR3 is 16 amino acids long. Germline CDR1 and CDR2: MNHNY and SVGAGI (reference sequence). V lost 6 bases and J lost 1; bases outside the gene matches: 11. CDR3 coding DNA: TGTGCCAGCAGATTACTGGGGGACAGCCTTAACTATGGCTACACCTTC. Translation: CASRLLGDSLNYGYTF.